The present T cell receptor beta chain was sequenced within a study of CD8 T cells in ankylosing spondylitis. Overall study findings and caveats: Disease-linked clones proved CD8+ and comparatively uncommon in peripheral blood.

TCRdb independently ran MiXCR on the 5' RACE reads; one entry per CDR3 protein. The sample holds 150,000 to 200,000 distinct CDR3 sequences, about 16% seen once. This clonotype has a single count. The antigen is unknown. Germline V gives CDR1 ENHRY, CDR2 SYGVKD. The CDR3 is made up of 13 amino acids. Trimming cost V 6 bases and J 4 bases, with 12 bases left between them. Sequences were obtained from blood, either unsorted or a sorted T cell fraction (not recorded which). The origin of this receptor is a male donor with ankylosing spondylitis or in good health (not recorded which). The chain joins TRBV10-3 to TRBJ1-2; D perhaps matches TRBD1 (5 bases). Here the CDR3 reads CAISRRDSYGYTF. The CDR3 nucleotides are TGTGCCATCAGCCGCCGGGACTCCTATGGCTACACCTTC.